This TCR beta chain is from a study of neurological immune-mediated disorders. By 5'RACE with 10-nucleotide random UMIs, the cDNA was made. Using its own MiXCR run on the 5' RACE reads, TCRdb lists one record per CDR3 protein. This table holds about 53,000 distinct CDR3 sequences, approximately 11% found once. This clonotype was seen ten or more times. Its antigen is not identified. The time point is: longitudinal time-point 1 (baseline). The unsorted libraries were made from 2 million PBMCs kept at -80 C. CDR3 length: 15 residues. CDR1 is SGHTS and CDR2 is YDEGEE in the germline V gene. Trimming left V 0 bases short and J 8 bases short, with 15 bases between. Study results and limitations: The study found no CDR3 amino acid sequences shared by expanded clones across subjects, suggesting private repertoires in all groups. The most TCR clonal expansion was seen in HTLV-1-associated myelopathy, whereas the least was seen in multiple sclerosis, below the level in healthy controls.

The specimen was PBMCs. The chain has TRBV5-8 and TRBJ1-5, with a tentative D call TRBD1 (6 bases). This receptor was taken from a middle-aged woman in good health. CDR3 nucleotides: TGTGCCAGCAGCTTGGTTGGACAGACCGGCAAGCCCCAGCATTTT. This translates into CASSLVGQTGKPQHF.